Shown below are 10 T cell receptor beta chains from a single sample sequenced in a study of T cell responses to AZD1222 COVID-19 vaccine. Assay: immunoSEQ multiplex PCR; the TCRdb copy retains only in-frame clones and omits some. The sample includes around 120,000 clones, over 80% seen only once; the top ten take 13% to 15%. The sequencing used peripheral blood, collected on day 0 of AZD1222 vaccination. The receptors were sampled from an adult in good health.

The chain uses TRBV7-2 and TRBJ1-2; D possibly corresponds to TRBD1 (5 bases). This CDR3 region has 13 residues. Germline V gives CDR1 SGHTA, CDR2 FQGNSA. V lost 3 bases and J 7 bases, leaving 12 bases between the germline ends. The CDR3 here is CASSFTGSGGYTF. CDR3 nucleotide sequence: TGTGCCAGCAGCTTCACAGGATCCGGTGGCTACACCTTC. The full variable domain, in which reference TRBV7-2 and TRBJ1-2 provide the parts outside the CDR3, is GAGVSQSPSNKVTEKGKDVELRCDPISGHTALYWYRQSLGQGLEFLIYFQGNSAPDKSGLPSDRFSAERTGGSVSTLTIQRTQQEDSAVYLCASSFTGSGGYTFGSGTRLTVV.

The chain joins TRBV7-6 to TRBJ2-3, with 7 positions matching TRBD2. The length of the CDR3 is 16 residues. Germline CDR1 is SGHVS and CDR2 is FNYEAQ. The V segment lost 5 bases and the J segment 0 bases; nucleotides outside the gene matches: 8. The CDR3 loop reads CASSLGGGGSTDTQYF. The CDR3 DNA reads as TGTGCCAGCAGCCTGGGTGGCGGGGGAAGCACAGATACGCAGTATTTT.

The chain joins TRBV6-2 or TRBV6-3 to TRBJ2-7, with D hard to call. V was shortened by 0 bases and J by 9 bases, with 12 bases between the two germline ends. CDR1 is MNHEY and CDR2 is SVGEGT in the germline V gene. CDR3 size: 13 residues. CDR3 sequence (DNA): TGTGCCAGCAGTTACTCCACCCAAACCGGGCAGTACTTC. Translation gives CASSYSTQTGQYF.

The rearrangement links TRBV27 to TRBJ1-2; D may be TRBD1 (6 bases). The CDR3 sequence is 13 residues long. V lost 3 bases and J lost 4, with 9 bases in between. Germline assignment: CDR1 MNHEY and CDR2 SMNVEV (reference sequence). CDR3 loop: CASSFQGSYGYTF. CDR3 in DNA: TGTGCCAGCAGTTTCCAGGGGAGCTATGGCTACACCTTC.

The chain carries TRBV5-6 and TRBJ2-2; 9 nucleotides align to TRBD1. The trim removed 5 bases at V and 4 bases at J, leaving 6 bases unmatched. Germline assignment: CDR1 SGHDT and CDR2 YYEEEE. The CDR3 loop spans 15 amino acids. The CDR3 region is CASSTGQGVTGELFF. The DNA of the CDR3 is TGTGCCAGCAGTACGGGACAGGGAGTCACCGGGGAGCTGTTTTTT.

The chain couples TRBV4-1 to TRBJ1-3; the match to TRBD1 covers 7 bases. CDR1 and CDR2 from the germline V gene are MGHRA and YSYEKL. V trimming: 0 bases; J trimming: 6 bases; junction bases outside the gene matches: 11. The CDR3 covers 17 residues. This chain's CDR3 is CASSQDTGVFMENTIYF. The CDR3 DNA reads as TGCGCCAGCAGCCAAGATACAGGGGTGTTTATGGAAAACACCATATATTTT.

This chain joins TRBV30 and TRBJ1-4; weak D call: TRBD1 (6 bases). Trimming left V 3 bases short and J 8 bases short, with 19 bases between. CDR1 is GTSNPN, CDR2 SVGIG, per germline (reference sequence). There are 15 residues in the CDR3. This CDR3 reads CAWRDRGPAGEKLFF. The CDR3 bases are TGTGCCTGGAGGGACAGAGGGCCGGCGGGCGAAAAACTGTTTTTT.

The chain uses TRBV3-1 (or the pseudogene TRBV3-2) and TRBJ2-3; tentative D call: TRBD2 (7 bases). In germline, CDR1 is LGHDT, CDR2 YNNKEL (reference sequence). This CDR3 contains 16 residues. The V end was cut by 1 base, the J end by 4 bases, with 15 bases between. The CDR3 region is CASSQVGRGPSDTQYF. The CDR3 region has the DNA TGTGCCAGCAGCCAAGTCGGGCGGGGGCCTTCAGATACGCAGTATTTT.

V gene TRBV6-5 combines with J gene TRBJ2-5, with TRBD2 matching 11 bases. Germline V CDR1 and CDR2: MNHEY, SVGAGI. The CDR3 consists of 15 residues. Trimming took 7 bases from V and 2 from J; bases not matched to a gene: 6. The CDR3 is CASNLGLAAQETQYF. Here the CDR3 DNA reads TGTGCCAGCAATCTGGGACTAGCGGCACAAGAGACCCAGTACTTC.

V gene TRBV15 combines with J gene TRBJ2-1, with D possibly being TRBD2 (6 bases). CDR1 and CDR2 from the germline V gene are LNHNV and YYDKDF (reference sequence). The CDR3 spans 14 residues. V lost 8 bases and J lost 5, with 16 bases in between. The CDR3 DNA is TGTGCCACCGGGGACTTCCCTAGAAACAATGAGCAGTTCTTC. It is translated as CATGDFPRNNEQFF.